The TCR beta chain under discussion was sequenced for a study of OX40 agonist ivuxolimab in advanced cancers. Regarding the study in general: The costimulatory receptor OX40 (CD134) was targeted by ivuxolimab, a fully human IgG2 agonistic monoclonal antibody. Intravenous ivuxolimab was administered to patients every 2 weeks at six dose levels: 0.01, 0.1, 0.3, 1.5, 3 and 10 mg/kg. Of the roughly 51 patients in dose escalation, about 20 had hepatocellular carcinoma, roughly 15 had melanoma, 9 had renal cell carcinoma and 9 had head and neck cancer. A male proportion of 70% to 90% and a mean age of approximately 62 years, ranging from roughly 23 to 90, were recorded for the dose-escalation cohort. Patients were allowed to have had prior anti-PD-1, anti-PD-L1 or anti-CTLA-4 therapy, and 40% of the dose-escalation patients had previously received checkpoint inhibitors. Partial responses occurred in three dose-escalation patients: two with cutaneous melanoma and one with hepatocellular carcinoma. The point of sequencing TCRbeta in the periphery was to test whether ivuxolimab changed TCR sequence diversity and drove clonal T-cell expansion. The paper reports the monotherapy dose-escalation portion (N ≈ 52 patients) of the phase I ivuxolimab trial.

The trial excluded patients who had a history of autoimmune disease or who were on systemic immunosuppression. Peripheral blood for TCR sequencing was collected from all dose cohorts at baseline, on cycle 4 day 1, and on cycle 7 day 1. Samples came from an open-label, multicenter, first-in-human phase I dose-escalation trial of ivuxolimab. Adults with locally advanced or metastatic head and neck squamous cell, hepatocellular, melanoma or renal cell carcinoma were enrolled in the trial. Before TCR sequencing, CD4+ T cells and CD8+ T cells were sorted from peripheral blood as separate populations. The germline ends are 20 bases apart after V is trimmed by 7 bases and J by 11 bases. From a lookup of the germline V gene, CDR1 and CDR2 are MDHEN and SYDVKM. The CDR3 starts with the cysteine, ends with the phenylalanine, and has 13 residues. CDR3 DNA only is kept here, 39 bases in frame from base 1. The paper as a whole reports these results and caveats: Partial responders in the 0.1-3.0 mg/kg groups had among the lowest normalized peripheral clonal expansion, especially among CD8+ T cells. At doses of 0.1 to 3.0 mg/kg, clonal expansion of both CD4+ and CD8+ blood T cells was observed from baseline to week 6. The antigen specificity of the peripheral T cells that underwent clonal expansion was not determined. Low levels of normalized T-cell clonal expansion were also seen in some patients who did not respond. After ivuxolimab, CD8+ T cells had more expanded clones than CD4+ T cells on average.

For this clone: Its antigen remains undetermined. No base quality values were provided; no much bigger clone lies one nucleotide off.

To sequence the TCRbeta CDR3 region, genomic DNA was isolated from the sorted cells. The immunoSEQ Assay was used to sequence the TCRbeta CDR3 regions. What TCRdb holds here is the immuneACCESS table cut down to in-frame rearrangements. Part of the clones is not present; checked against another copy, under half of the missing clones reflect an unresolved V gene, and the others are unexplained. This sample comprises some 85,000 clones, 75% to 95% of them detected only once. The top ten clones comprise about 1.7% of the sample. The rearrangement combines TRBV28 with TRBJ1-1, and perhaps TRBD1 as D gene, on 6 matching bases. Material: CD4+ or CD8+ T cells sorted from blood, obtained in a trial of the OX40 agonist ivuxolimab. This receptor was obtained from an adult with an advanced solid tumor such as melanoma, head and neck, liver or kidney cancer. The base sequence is TGTGCCAGCATCAGTGCGGACAGCCTGAAGGCTTTCTTT. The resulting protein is CASISADSLKAFF.